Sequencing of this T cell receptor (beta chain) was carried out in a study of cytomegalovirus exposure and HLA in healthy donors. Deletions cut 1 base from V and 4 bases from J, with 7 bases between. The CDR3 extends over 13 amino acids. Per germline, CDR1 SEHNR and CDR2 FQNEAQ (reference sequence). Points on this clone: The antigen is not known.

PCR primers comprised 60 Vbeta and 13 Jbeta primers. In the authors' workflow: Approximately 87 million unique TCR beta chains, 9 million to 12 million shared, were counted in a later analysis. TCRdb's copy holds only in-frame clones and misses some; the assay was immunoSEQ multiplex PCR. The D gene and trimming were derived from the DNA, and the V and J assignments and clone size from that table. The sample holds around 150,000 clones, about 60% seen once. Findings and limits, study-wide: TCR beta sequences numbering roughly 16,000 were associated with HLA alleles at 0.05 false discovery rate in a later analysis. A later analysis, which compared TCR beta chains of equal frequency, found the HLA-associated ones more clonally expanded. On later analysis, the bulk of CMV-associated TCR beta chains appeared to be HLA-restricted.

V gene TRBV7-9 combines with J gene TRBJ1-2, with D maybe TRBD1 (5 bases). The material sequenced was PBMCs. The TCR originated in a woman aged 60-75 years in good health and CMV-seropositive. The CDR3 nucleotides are TGTGCCAGCAGCTTAGGACAGCCCTATGGCTACACCTTC. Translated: CASSLGQPYGYTF.